This entry concerns a single T cell receptor (beta chain). A multiplex PCR was run with 60 Vbeta primers and 13 Jbeta primers. The repertoire was sequenced with immunoSEQ multiplex PCR; TCRdb's copy has only in-frame clones and lacks some. The sample holds about 200,000 clones. This specimen belongs to a study of cytomegalovirus exposure and HLA in healthy donors. Study information: As an earlier analysis found, some 170 million T cells yielded about 120 million unique TCR beta sequences. Within the Caucasian-associated ancestry cluster were around 80% of the approximately 390 genotyped donors.

In germline, CDR1 is GTSNPN, CDR2 SVGIG (reference sequence). The CDR3 spans 13 residues. Trimming removed 7 bases from V and 4 bases from J, with 16 bases in between. This TCR derives from a girl aged 2 to 9 in good health and CMV-seropositive. Sample: PBMCs. This chain links TRBV30 with TRBJ1-1; a weak D match, TRBD1 (6 bases). The CDR3 is CAYTKDSTTEAFF. CDR3 bases: TGTGCCTACACAAAGGACAGCACCACTGAAGCTTTCTTT. Full variable domain (rest looked up from reference TRBV30 and TRBJ1-1): SQTIHQWPATLVQPVGSPLSLECTVEGTSNPNLYWYRQAAGRGLQLLFYSVGIGQISSEVPQNLSASRPQDRQFILSSKKLLLSDSGFYLCAYTKDSTTEAFFGQGTRLTVV.